The 20 T cell receptor beta chains listed next were all sequenced from one sample in a study of Graves' ophthalmopathy and Graves' hyperthyroidism. Amplification targeted the TCR beta CDR3 regions, with RNA transcripts as the source material. HTBI primers were used in a first-round RT-PCR, which preceded a second-round multiplex PCR. TCRdb passed the multiplex PCR reads through MiXCR, listing each CDR3 protein once. Of about 550,000 distinct CDR3 sequences listed, 39% are singletons. Sample: peripheral blood or thyroid tissue (not recorded which). These receptors were obtained from an adult man with Graves' hyperthyroidism.

The CDR3 DNA is TGCAGCCAAGGAGCAGGGCCCGAGCAGTACTTC. Translated, it gives CSQGAGPEQYF. The V gene is TRBV29-1, the J gene TRBJ2-7; weak D call: TRBD1 (5 bases). V was trimmed by 8 bases and J by 6 bases, leaving 14 bases between them. Germline V gene data show CDR1 as SQVTM and CDR2 as ANQGSEA. The CDR3 spans 11 residues.

The rearrangement joins TRBV25-1 to TRBJ1-1; 9 nucleotides align to TRBD1. Germline V CDR1 and CDR2: MGHDK, SYGVNS. The CDR3 has 17 amino acids. V was clipped by 11 bases and J by 1 base; unmatched bases: 17. The CDR3 DNA reads TGTGCCTGGAGTCGGGACAGGGCAAGGAGAACGAACACTGAAGCTTTCTTT. Amino acid sequence: CAWSRDRARRTNTEAFF.

This clonotype was recorded many times. J is TRBJ1-5 and V is TRBV6-6; 8 bases fit TRBD1. The junction had 7 bases not matched to a gene; V was cut back by 5 bases and J by 4 bases. The germline V gene has CDR1 MNHNY and CDR2 SVGAGI (reference sequence). The CDR3 runs 15 residues. CDR3 protein: CASSHRQGTNQPQHF. Written as DNA, the CDR3 is TGTGCCAGCAGTCACCGACAGGGGACGAATCAGCCCCAGCATTTT.

This clonotype was seen more than once but under ten times. The chain combines TRBV7-9 with TRBJ1-2; perhaps TRBD1 as D (5 bases). Trimming removed 2 bases from V and 0 bases from J, with 10 bases in between. The CDR3 runs to 15 residues. CDR1 and CDR2 from the germline V gene are SEHNR and FQNEAQ (reference sequence). CDR3 in amino acids: CASSLSQGANYGYTF. The CDR3 region has the DNA TGTGCCAGCAGCTTATCCCAGGGAGCTAACTATGGCTACACCTTC.

The chain combines TRBV29-1 with TRBJ2-7, with D possibly TRBD1 on 6 matching bases. Germline CDR1 and CDR2: SQVTM and ANQGSEA. The CDR3 totals 11 residues. The V end was cut by 7 bases, the J end by 6 bases, with 13 bases between. CDR3 protein: CSGTVGSEQYF. In DNA form, the CDR3 reads TGCAGCGGGACAGTAGGTTCCGAGCAGTACTTC.

This clonotype has at least ten counts. This chain joins TRBV5-1 and TRBJ2-7; weak D call: TRBD2 (6 bases). The CDR3 spans 15 residues. CDR1 is SGHRS, CDR2 YFSETQ, per germline. The V end was cut by 4 bases, the J end by 5 bases, with 19 bases between. The CDR3, as DNA: TGCGCCAGCAGCACCGGCGGGACCCAGATCGACGAGCAGTACTTC. The encoded protein is CASSTGGTQIDEQYF.

The chain uses TRBV29-1 and TRBJ2-1; 11 bases map to TRBD1. The length of the CDR3 is 14 residues. V was clipped by 1 base and J by 7 bases; unmatched bases: 3. Germline V CDR1 and CDR2: SQVTM, ANQGSEA. CDR3 loop: CSVEGTGGGNEQFF. As DNA, the CDR3 is TGCAGCGTTGAAGGGACAGGGGGCGGGAATGAGCAGTTCTTC.

This clonotype has a count of ten or more. The CDR3 region is CASSQEPNEKLFF. CDR3 sequence (DNA): TGTGCCAGCAGCCAGGAGCCTAATGAAAAACTGTTTTTT. This chain links TRBV3-1 with TRBJ1-4; D is ambiguous. Germline CDR1 and CDR2: LGHDT and YNNKEL (reference sequence). Trimming cost V 3 bases and J 3 bases, with 5 bases left between them. The CDR3 length is 13 residues.

This clonotype turned up a few times. V and J are TRBV30 and TRBJ1-4; D might be TRBD1 (5 bases). The CDR3 is 11 amino acids. CDR1 GTSNPN and CDR2 SVGIG come from the germline V gene (reference sequence). With 7 bases removed from V and 7 bases from J, the gap between germline ends came to 10 bases. CDR3 region: CAFRQTEKLFF. The CDR3 DNA follows: TGTGCCTTTCGACAGACTGAAAAACTGTTTTTT.

This chain connects TRBV28 to TRBJ1-5; 9 bases are a match to TRBD1. Germline loops: CDR1 MDHEN, CDR2 SYDVKM. Trimming took 5 bases from V and 7 from J; bases not matched to a gene: 9. The CDR3 is 15 amino acids. This CDR3 reads CASSENRGQGQPQHF. The DNA for the CDR3 is TGTGCCAGCAGTGAAAACAGGGGGCAGGGACAGCCCCAGCATTTT.

This clonotype came up many times. V gene TRBV15 combines with J gene TRBJ2-7, with 8 bases fitting TRBD2. The germline V gene encodes CDR1 LNHNV and CDR2 YYDKDF (reference sequence). Losses at the gene ends were 0 bases for V and 3 bases for J; bases not matched to a gene: 13. This CDR3 region has 18 residues. The CDR3: CATSRDRMAGGAFYEQYF. The CDR3 DNA reads as TGTGCCACCAGCAGAGATAGAATGGCGGGAGGTGCTTTCTACGAGCAGTACTTC.

This chain connects TRBV2 to TRBJ2-1; 10 bases match TRBD2. V shed 4 bases and J 4 bases; nucleotides not matched to a gene: 4. The CDR3 covers 15 residues. CDR1 is SNHLY and CDR2 is FYNNEI in the germline V gene. This CDR3 reads CASSAGTSAYNEQFF. CDR3 bases: TGTGCCAGCAGTGCCGGGACTAGCGCTTACAATGAGCAGTTCTTC.

The rearrangement uses TRBV29-1 and TRBJ1-2; TRBD1 matches at 11 bases. Germline trimming cut 8 bases from V and 7 bases from J; bases unmatched to any gene: 3. The CDR3 runs to 11 residues. Germline V gene lookup returns CDR1 SQVTM and CDR2 ANQGSEA. The CDR3 spells CSPGTGGGYTF. Written as DNA, the CDR3 is TGCAGCCCCGGGACAGGGGGTGGCTACACCTTC.

This clonotype was recorded many times. The chain uses TRBV7-3 and TRBJ2-7, with 9 positions matching TRBD1. The CDR3 runs to 14 residues. Losses at the gene ends were 5 bases for V and 6 bases for J; bases not matched to a gene: 8. The germline V gene encodes CDR1 SGHTA and CDR2 FQGTGA. For the CDR3, the DNA is TGTGCCAGCAGCCTGGGGACAGGGCTGGGCGAGCAGTACTTC. Translation: CASSLGTGLGEQYF.

The chain uses TRBV10-3 and TRBJ2-3; TRBD2 matches at 12 bases. V lost 10 bases to trimming and J lost 5 bases; unmatched junction nucleotides: 10. Germline V lookup: CDR1 ENHRY, CDR2 SYGVKD. CDR3 size: 15 residues. The chain's CDR3 is CATWETSGRIDTQYF. CDR3 nucleotides: TGTGCCACCTGGGAGACTAGCGGGAGAATAGATACGCAGTATTTT.

In regard to this clonotype: Lacking the conserved final phenylalanine or tryptophan, this CDR3 likely reflects a read error. The DNA is omitted, as the CDR3 cannot be located on it reliably, and the CDR3 follows TCRdb's listing. J is TRBJ2-6 and V is TRBV29-1; the table's D call, TRBD2, was not checked against the DNA. Germline CDR1 SQVTM, CDR2 ANQGSEA. The CDR3 is 8 residues long, counting both termini. The CDR3 sequence is CSVGGGRL.

The CDR3 spells CATSKSNGQGSTDTQYF. CDR3 in DNA: TGTGCCACCAGCAAATCTAACGGTCAGGGGAGCACAGATACGCAGTATTTT. The rearrangement uses TRBV15 and TRBJ2-3, with a weak D call TRBD1 (6 bases). The CDR3 is 17 residues long. Germline V gives CDR1 LNHNV, CDR2 YYDKDF (reference sequence). V lost 4 bases to trimming and J lost 0 bases, with 17 bases between them.

This clonotype was seen at least ten times. The V and J genes are TRBV19 and TRBJ2-5; D perhaps matches TRBD1 (6 bases). Germline V gene lookup returns CDR1 LNHDA and CDR2 SQIVND (reference sequence). This CDR3 region has 15 residues. Trimming shortened V by 4 bases and J by 1 base, and 13 bases separated the two germline ends. The CDR3 sequence: CASSTKGTPQETQYF. In DNA form, the CDR3 reads TGTGCCAGTAGTACGAAAGGGACACCCCAAGAGACCCAGTACTTC.

The chain joins TRBV18 to TRBJ2-7, with a weak D call TRBD1 (6 bases). Germline V lookup: CDR1 KGHSH, CDR2 LQKENI. V dropped 3 bases and J dropped 6 bases, with 12 bases sitting between them. The CDR3 covers 13 residues. Written as DNA, the CDR3 is TGTGCCAGCTCACCGGACAGTCTCCTCGAGCAGTACTTC. Translation: CASSPDSLLEQYF.

This clonotype was seen repeatedly, ten times or more. The J gene is TRBJ1-1, the V gene TRBV10-3; the D is unclear. Germline V lookup: CDR1 ENHRY, CDR2 SYGVKD. Trimming cost V 3 bases and J 2 bases, with 10 bases left between them. CDR3 length: 14 residues. The CDR3 region has the DNA TGTGCCATCAGTGACGGTAGTGTAAACACTGAAGCTTTCTTT. It yields the protein CAISDGSVNTEAFF.